Each of the 30 T cell receptor beta chains below was sequenced from the same sample in a study of cytomegalovirus exposure and HLA in healthy donors. PCR was performed using 60 Vbeta and 13 Jbeta primers. Only in-frame clones appear in the TCRdb table, and some are missing; sequencing was by immunoSEQ multiplex PCR. The table records around 190,000 clones, approximately 80% of them present only once. The sequencing input was PBMCs. The receptors derive from a woman in her forties or fifties in good health and CMV-seronegative.

The J gene is TRBJ2-5, the V gene TRBV5-4; 11 bases agree with TRBD2. Germline values: CDR1 SGHNT, CDR2 YYREEE (reference sequence). The CDR3 has 16 residues. J lost 5 bases, V lost 4 bases, and 10 bases had no gene match. CDR3 amino acids: CASSPTPSGGSETQYF. DNA of the CDR3: TGTGCCAGCAGCCCGACCCCTAGCGGGGGGTCGGAGACCCAGTACTTC. The variable domain in full, completed from reference TRBV5-4 and TRBJ2-5, reads ETGVTQSPTHLIKTRGQQVTLRCSSQSGHNTVSWYQQALGQGPQFIFQYYREEENGRGNFPPRFSGLQFPNYSSELNVNALELDDSALYLCASSPTPSGGSETQYFGPGTRLLVL.

The chain recombines TRBV4-2 with TRBJ1-2; no clear D gene. Looked up from germline, CDR1 is LGHNA and CDR2 is YNFKEQ. Trimming shortened V by 0 bases and J by 8 bases, and 16 bases separated the two germline ends. The CDR3 is made up of 15 amino acids. The CDR3 is CASSQDSALPGGYTF. The CDR3 DNA sequence: TGTGCCAGCAGCCAAGATTCCGCGCTTCCCGGGGGCTACACCTTC.

The genes are TRBV5-1 and TRBJ1-1, with 8 bases matching TRBD1. The CDR3 extends over 15 amino acids. V shed 4 bases and J 4 bases; nucleotides not matched to a gene: 9. Per germline, CDR1 SGHRS and CDR2 YFSETQ. The CDR3 DNA reads TGCGCCAGCAGCCAGTGGACAGGGCTGAGCACTGAAGCTTTCTTT. Translating gives CASSQWTGLSTEAFF.

J is TRBJ1-4 and V is TRBV27, with TRBD1 matching 8 bases. The CDR3 totals 15 residues. V was clipped by 6 bases and J by 6 bases; unmatched bases: 9. Per the germline V gene, CDR1 is MNHEY and CDR2 is SMNVEV (reference sequence). CDR3 sequence: CASSPRTGSYEKLFF. Written as DNA, the CDR3 is TGTGCCAGCAGCCCCAGGACAGGGTCTTATGAAAAACTGTTTTTT.

This clone appeared a single time. This chain connects TRBV5-1 to TRBJ2-2; the match to TRBD2 covers 7 bases. The CDR3 covers 16 residues. Germline trimming cut 0 bases from V and 1 base from J; bases unmatched to any gene: 3. Germline loops: CDR1 SGHRS, CDR2 YFSETQ. CDR3: CASSLDPGGNTGELFF. Here the CDR3 DNA reads TGCGCCAGCAGCTTGGACCCGGGGGGGAACACCGGGGAGCTGTTTTTT.

The rearrangement joins TRBV5-6 to TRBJ1-1; TRBD1 matches at 9 bases. The CDR3 extends over 15 amino acids. Germline CDR1 SGHDT, CDR2 YYEEEE. V shed 4 bases, J shed 5 bases, and the junction held 9 bases outside the gene matches. CDR3 in DNA: TGTGCCAGCAGCCCGTGGGACAGGGATAGGACTGAAGCTTTCTTT. This sequence encodes CASSPWDRDRTEAFF.

The rearrangement uses TRBV2 and TRBJ2-1; D is undetermined. Trimming left V 6 bases short and J 10 bases short, with 10 bases between. The CDR3 sequence is 11 residues long. The germline V gene encodes CDR1 SNHLY and CDR2 FYNNEI. The CDR3 loop is CASSPLEEQFF. CDR3 nucleotide sequence: TGTGCCAGCAGCCCCCTCGAGGAGCAGTTCTTC.

The genes are TRBV5-1 and TRBJ2-1; D possibly corresponds to TRBD2 (5 bases). V dropped 4 bases and J dropped 8 bases, with 16 bases sitting between them. The CDR3 extends over 14 amino acids. CDR1 is SGHRS and CDR2 is YFSETQ in the germline V gene. In nucleotides, the CDR3 is TGCGCCAGCAGCCCCCGTGGAGGAGGCCATGAGCAGTTCTTC. The encoded protein is CASSPRGGGHEQFF.

V is TRBV15 and J is TRBJ2-7; D perhaps matches TRBD2 (6 bases). CDR1 LNHNV and CDR2 YYDKDF come from the germline V gene (reference sequence). V dropped 4 bases and J dropped 2 bases, with 9 bases sitting between them. The CDR3 runs to 13 residues. For the CDR3, the DNA is TGTGCCACCAGCATGGGAGGTCCCTACGAGCAGTACTTC. Translating it yields CATSMGGPYEQYF.

This clone was detected once. The V call is TRBV19, the J call TRBJ2-2, with D tentatively TRBD2 (5 bases). Germline V gives CDR1 LNHDA, CDR2 SQIVND (reference sequence). The CDR3 extends over 15 amino acids. V lost 5 bases to trimming and J lost 3 bases, with 13 bases between them. CDR3 DNA: TGTGCCAGTAGTTCCCCGGGATTTTACACCGGGGAGCTGTTTTTT. Translation gives CASSSPGFYTGELFF.

The genes are TRBV5-6 and TRBJ1-3; D unresolved. CDR3 length equals 16 residues. Germline-derived CDR1 and CDR2 are SGHDT and YYEEEE. Trimming removed 4 bases from V and 0 bases from J, with 14 bases in between. CDR3 protein: CASSRQVLYSGNTIYF. The DNA of the CDR3 is TGTGCCAGCAGCCGCCAAGTCCTCTACTCTGGAAACACCATATATTTT.

The chain carries TRBV30 and TRBJ2-1; TRBD2 is a possible D gene (6 bases). The CDR3 is made up of 15 amino acids. The ends were cut back, 3 bases at V and 2 bases at J, with 14 bases in the middle. In germline, CDR1 is GTSNPN, CDR2 SVGIG (reference sequence). The CDR3 sequence: CAWRSPGDTYNEQFF. For the CDR3, the DNA is TGTGCCTGGAGAAGTCCGGGGGATACCTACAATGAGCAGTTCTTC.

The chain links TRBV25-1 to TRBJ2-1; no clear D gene. Germline V gene lookup returns CDR1 MGHDK and CDR2 SYGVNS. With 2 bases removed from V and 0 bases from J, the gap between germline ends came to 11 bases. The CDR3 contains 16 residues. This chain's CDR3 is CASSEIPSFSYNEQFF. CDR3 bases: TGTGCCAGCAGTGAAATCCCTAGTTTCTCCTACAATGAGCAGTTCTTC.

V and J are TRBV30 and TRBJ2-7; maybe TRBD2 (7 bases). From germline, CDR1 is GTSNPN and CDR2 SVGIG (reference sequence). This CDR3 has 15 residues. V dropped 8 bases and J dropped 3 bases, with 23 bases sitting between them. CDR3 sequence reads: CAVEGGGLGSYEQYF. The CDR3 DNA reads TGTGCCGTGGAGGGGGGGGGCTTAGGTAGCTACGAGCAGTACTTC.

The chain uses TRBV7-8 and TRBJ2-5; D is possibly TRBD2 (7 bases). With 3 bases removed from V and 4 bases from J, the gap between germline ends came to 15 bases. The CDR3 extends over 15 amino acids. CDR1 is SGHVS and CDR2 is FQNEAQ in the germline V gene. CDR3 in amino acids: CASSFSRGAAETQYF. CDR3 in DNA: TGTGCCAGCAGCTTTTCTCGGGGGGCGGCAGAGACCCAGTACTTC.

The V and J genes are TRBV5-1 and TRBJ1-2, with 7 bases identical to TRBD1. CDR1 is SGHRS and CDR2 is YFSETQ in the germline V gene. The CDR3 has 14 residues. The junction had 5 bases not matched to a gene; V was cut back by 4 bases and J by 2 bases. The CDR3 region is CASSPPQGNYGYTF. CDR3 bases: TGCGCCAGCAGCCCACCACAGGGGAACTATGGCTACACCTTC.

The chain employs TRBV7-4 and TRBJ1-4; 8 bases map to TRBD1. The V gene end was trimmed by 3 bases and the J gene end by 7 bases; junction bases not matched to a gene: 10. Germline CDR1 and CDR2: SGHVT and SQSDAQ. This CDR3 contains 16 residues. The CDR3 region is CASSFRVGRGLEKLFF. The CDR3 DNA reads TGTGCCAGCAGCTTCAGGGTCGGCAGGGGGCTTGAAAAACTGTTTTTT.

The chain links TRBV5-1 to TRBJ1-2, with D possibly matching TRBD1 (6 bases). This CDR3 spans 13 amino acids. The V and J ends lost 3 bases and 8 bases respectively, with 14 bases between them. CDR1 is SGHRS and CDR2 is YFSETQ in the germline V gene. The CDR3 loop is CASSYYREGGYTF. The CDR3 nucleotides read TGCGCCAGCAGCTACTACAGGGAGGGGGGCTACACCTTC.

This chain uses TRBV5-5 with TRBJ2-3, with 10 bases identical to TRBD2. Per germline, CDR1 SGHKS and CDR2 YYEKEE (reference sequence). With 3 bases clipped from V and 1 base from J, the junction kept 8 bases outside the gene matches. The CDR3 extends over 17 amino acids. CDR3 region: CASSSSTGTSGTDTQYF. The CDR3 coding sequence is TGTGCCAGCAGCTCTTCCACCGGGACTAGCGGCACAGATACGCAGTATTTT.

The V call is TRBV5-4, the J call TRBJ2-3; 8 nucleotides match TRBD1. The CDR3 consists of 16 residues. J was trimmed by 5 bases and V by 4 bases; bases with no gene match: 12. Germline CDR1 reads SGHNT; CDR2 reads YYREEE (reference sequence). The CDR3 region is CASSTRTGRIGDTQYF. The CDR3 DNA follows: TGTGCCAGCAGCACCCGGACAGGGAGGATCGGAGATACGCAGTATTTT. Together with reference TRBV5-4 and TRBJ2-3, the CDR3 gives the full variable domain: ETGVTQSPTHLIKTRGQQVTLRCSSQSGHNTVSWYQQALGQGPQFIFQYYREEENGRGNFPPRFSGLQFPNYSSELNVNALELDDSALYLCASSTRTGRIGDTQYFGPGTRLTVL.

The genes are TRBV7-2 and TRBJ2-7; D perhaps matches TRBD2 (6 bases). Germline assignment: CDR1 SGHTA and CDR2 FQGNSA. Trimming shortened V by 1 base and J by 9 bases, and 13 bases separated the two germline ends. The CDR3 consists of 13 residues. The chain's CDR3 is CASSLDQIGGQYF. CDR3 nucleotides: TGTGCCAGCAGCTTAGATCAAATCGGGGGGCAGTACTTC.

This clone was seen just once. The V call is TRBV10-3, the J call TRBJ2-7; 13 nucleotides line up with TRBD2. The CDR3 consists of 14 residues. Germline V gene sequence: CDR1 ENHRY, CDR2 SYGVKD. V dropped 6 bases and J dropped 6; count of bases not matched to a gene: 5. DNA of the CDR3: TGTGCCATCAGAGACGGGACTAGCGGGACCGAGCAGTACTTC. It is translated as CAIRDGTSGTEQYF.

The V and J genes are TRBV23-1 and TRBJ2-3; 8 bases agree with TRBD2. TRBV23-1 is known as an ORF, though its function is uncertain. The length of the CDR3 is 15 residues. J was trimmed by 4 bases and V by 4 bases; bases with no gene match: 7. CDR3 sequence: CASSPPGLVADTQYF. The CDR3 DNA sequence: TGCGCCAGCAGTCCTCCGGGACTAGTGGCAGATACGCAGTATTTT.

The J gene is TRBJ2-2, the V gene TRBV6-1, with D possibly TRBD2 on 6 matching bases. Trimming stripped 4 bases from V and 0 bases from J, with 18 bases between. The germline V gene has CDR1 MNHNS and CDR2 SASEGT. The CDR3 length is 18 residues. CDR3 nucleotide sequence: TGTGCCAGCAGTGCTCGGGCGGGGAGCCGGTCGAACACCGGGGAGCTGTTTTTT. Its protein is CASSARAGSRSNTGELFF.

The V call is TRBV5-1, the J call TRBJ2-3; possible D gene TRBD2, 5 bases. This CDR3 is built from 15 residues. The V gene's germline CDR1 is SGHRS and CDR2 YFSETQ. With 8 bases removed from V and 4 bases from J, the gap between germline ends came to 20 bases. CDR3: CARPEGGVRPDTQYF. CDR3 DNA sequence: TGCGCCAGGCCCGAGGGTGGGGTTCGTCCAGATACGCAGTATTTT.

In this sample, this clone turned up a few times. The gene calls are TRBV28 and TRBJ2-7; a possible D gene is TRBD1 (6 bases). V gave up 4 bases and J gave up 4 bases, with 23 bases separating them. This CDR3 comprises 17 residues. Germline CDR1 is MDHEN and CDR2 is SYDVKM. The CDR3 DNA reads as TGTGCCAGCAGTTCCATCTTTTCAGGGGAAGTGGCGTACGAGCAGTACTTC. Its protein product is CASSSIFSGEVAYEQYF.

In this sample, this clone turned up once. The chain combines TRBV10-1 with TRBJ2-3; D is unclear. V shed 2 bases and J shed 2 bases, with 8 bases lying between them. The CDR3 length is 14 residues. The V gene's germline CDR1 is WNHNN and CDR2 SYGVQD (reference sequence). The CDR3 loop is CASSEVGDTDTQYF. The CDR3 DNA sequence: TGCGCCAGCAGTGAGGTTGGAGACACAGATACGCAGTATTTT.

CDR3 sequence reads: CARDKNRTGDHFGEKLFF. CDR3 nucleotides: TGTGCCAGGGACAAGAACCGGACAGGGGATCATTTCGGTGAAAAACTGTTTTTT. The V and J genes are TRBV21-1 and TRBJ1-4; the D call in the table, TRBD1, was not verified against the DNA. TRBV21-1 corresponds to a pseudogene. The CDR3 runs 18 residues.

Points on this clone: Other nucleotide sequences from this sample produce the same CDR3. The chain joins TRBV27 to TRBJ2-2, with D unresolved. Trimming removed 6 bases from V and 2 bases from J, with 4 bases in between. CDR1 MNHEY and CDR2 SMNVEV come from the germline V gene (reference sequence). This CDR3 spans 12 amino acids. The CDR3 DNA is TGTGCCAGCAGCAGAAACACCGGGGAGCTGTTTTTT. It translates to CASSRNTGELFF.

The CDR3 DNA is TGTGCCAGCAGCTCCTACGTGGTGGCAGGTGTAAGCTCCTACGAGCAGTACTTC. Protein sequence: CASSSYVVAGVSSYEQYF. This chain joins TRBV7-8 and TRBJ2-7; no clear D gene. V was trimmed by 4 bases and J by 0 bases, leaving 22 bases between them. Germline lookup yields CDR1 SGHVS and CDR2 FQNEAQ. The CDR3 length is 18 residues. The full variable domain, rest sourced from reference TRBV7-8 and TRBJ2-7, is GAGVSQSPRYKVAKRGQDVALRCDPISGHVSLFWYQQALGQGPEFLTYFQNEAQLDKSGLPSDRFFAERPEGSVSTLKIQRTQQEDSAVYLCASSSYVVAGVSSYEQYFGPGTRLTVT.